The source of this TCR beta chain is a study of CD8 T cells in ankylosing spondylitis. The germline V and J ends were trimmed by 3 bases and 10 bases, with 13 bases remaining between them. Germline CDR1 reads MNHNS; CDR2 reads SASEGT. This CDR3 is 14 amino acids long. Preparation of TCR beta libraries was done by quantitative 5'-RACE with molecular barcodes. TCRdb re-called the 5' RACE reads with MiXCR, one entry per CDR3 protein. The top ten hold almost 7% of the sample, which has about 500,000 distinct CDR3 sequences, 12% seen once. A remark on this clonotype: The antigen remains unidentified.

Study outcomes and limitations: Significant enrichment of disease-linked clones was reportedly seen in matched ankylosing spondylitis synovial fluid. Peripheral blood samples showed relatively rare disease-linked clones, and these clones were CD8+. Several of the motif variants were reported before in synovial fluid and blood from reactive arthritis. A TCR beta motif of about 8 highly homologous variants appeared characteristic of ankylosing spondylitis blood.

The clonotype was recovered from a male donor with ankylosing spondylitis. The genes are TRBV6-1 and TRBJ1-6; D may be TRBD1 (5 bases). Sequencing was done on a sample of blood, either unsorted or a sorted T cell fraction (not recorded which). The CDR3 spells CASSDLQTASPLHF. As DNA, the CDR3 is TGTGCCAGCAGTGACCTACAGACAGCCTCACCCCTCCACTTT.